These T cell receptor beta chains were read from a single sample in a study of identifying expanded T cells in peripheral blood. Data came from immunoSEQ multiplex PCR; TCRdb stores just in-frame clones and leaves some out. This sample yields about 100,000 clones, of which 75% to 90% are seen a single time; about 5.9% belongs to the top ten. The sample consisted of blood. Every receptor here comes from a person between 18 and 70 years old in good health. Both conserved end residues are part of each CDR3.

V gene,CDR3 protein
TRBV5-1,CASSLDRGQETQYF
TRBV19,CASKMLEDSEKLFF
TRBV5-1,CASSFGGNDYGYTF
TRBV19,CASSERTAPNQPQHF
TRBV9,CASSVEGYSNQPQHF
TRBV6-5,CASSEDRGTGYTF
TRBV6-5,CASSSRTGLNYGYTF
TRBV5-6,CASTAVGGGNTEAFF
TRBV11-2,CASSHWAPWRELFF
TRBV29-1,CSAHTSGQKAFF
TRBV5-1,CASSLGTVNYGYTF
TRBV11-3,CASSLKAGELFF
TRBV15,CATSGIAGGTADTQYF
TRBV11-3,CASRPGTSGYNEQFF
TRBV18,CASSRTGPDTQYF